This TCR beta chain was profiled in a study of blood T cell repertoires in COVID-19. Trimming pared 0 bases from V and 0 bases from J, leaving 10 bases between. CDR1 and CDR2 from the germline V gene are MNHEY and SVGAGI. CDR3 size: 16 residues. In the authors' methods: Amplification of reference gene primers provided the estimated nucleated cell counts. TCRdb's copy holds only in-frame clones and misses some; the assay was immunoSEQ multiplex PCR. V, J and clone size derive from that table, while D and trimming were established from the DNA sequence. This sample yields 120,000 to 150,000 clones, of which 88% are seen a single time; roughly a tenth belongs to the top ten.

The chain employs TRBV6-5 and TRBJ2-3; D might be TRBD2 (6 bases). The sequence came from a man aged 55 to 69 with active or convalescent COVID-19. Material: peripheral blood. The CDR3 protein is CASSYSGGRSTDTQYF. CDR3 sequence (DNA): TGTGCCAGCAGTTACTCTGGGGGGAGAAGCACAGATACGCAGTATTTT.